This T cell receptor (beta chain) was documented in a study of T cells after yellow fever vaccination. The germline V gene has CDR1 SGHRS and CDR2 YFSETQ. The CDR3 sequence is 18 residues long. The V end was cut by 5 bases, the J end by 0 bases, with 18 bases between. This clonotype occurred a few times. Its antigen is not known. Notes on the study in general: Abundant clonotypes (contaminants from the bulk population) could be present in FACS-sorted repertoires. Of the clonotypes, a small share occurred in both CD4 and CD8 compartments. Most primary-vaccination clones reappeared after the booster (96% CD4, around 88% CD8).

Template switching with 5'RACE generated the TCR cDNA and added a universal primer site and UMIs. MiXCR, run by TCRdb on the 5' RACE reads, gives a single entry per CDR3 protein. Found here are around 150,000 distinct CDR3 sequences, approximately 6.7% of them singletons; the top ten hold under 3%. The chain uses TRBV5-1 and TRBJ2-6; D may be TRBD1 (6 bases). The clonotype originates from a man aged 18 to 29 who received the YFV17D yellow fever vaccine. Here the sequenced sample was CD4+ T cells sorted from PBMCs, taken 4 to 6 days after the first yellow fever vaccination. CDR3 region: CASSYRGQRSSGANVLTF. The CDR3 region has the DNA TGCGCCAGCAGTTATAGAGGACAGAGGAGCTCTGGGGCCAACGTCCTGACTTTC.